This T cell receptor beta chain was recovered during a study of technical replicates of blood from a handful of donors. The ends were cut back, 4 bases at V and 5 bases at J, with 21 bases in the middle. Germline V gives CDR1 MNHEY, CDR2 SVGAGI. CDR3 length equals 16 residues. Produced via immunoSEQ multiplex PCR; TCRdb's table is partial and in-frame only. Among fewer than 90,000 clones listed, about nine tenths were seen once. Sequenced sample: T cells isolated from PBMCs. This TCR was recovered from a human donor in good health. The J gene is TRBJ2-7, the V gene TRBV6-5; D is perhaps TRBD2 (7 bases). CDR3 sequence (DNA): TGTGCCAGCAGTTTTTGGCTGGGAGGGGGTAGCCACGAGCAGTACTTC. It encodes CASSFWLGGGSHEQYF.